This TCR beta chain derives from a study of post-analysis software for immune sequencing data. Across the whole study: Several disease courses (relapsing-remitting, secondary progressive and progressive-relapsing) of multiple sclerosis were included. Overall study findings and caveats: Batch-matched samples strongly co-clustered by F measure. In patients, five TRBV segments were more frequent than in controls, with TRBV5-6, TRBV5-1 and TRBV20-1 among them.

Libraries were made from TCR beta cDNA, and they carried unique molecular identifiers. Some 500,000 cDNA molecules were obtained from approximately 0.91 to 9.4 million T cells. Using its own MiXCR run on the PCR reads, TCRdb lists one record per CDR3 protein. Of about 540,000 distinct CDR3 sequences in the sample, under 40% were seen once. V shed 0 bases and J shed 5 bases, with 14 bases lying between them. This CDR3 is built from 16 residues. Germline CDR1 is SGHDN and CDR2 is FVKESK. As regards this clonotype: No antigen is known for it.

Sequencing was performed on blood. The chain uses TRBV14 and TRBJ2-1, with D maybe TRBD2 (7 bases). The receptor comes from a girl aged 2 to 17 with multiple sclerosis. The CDR3 loop is CASSQDYREGNNEQFF. CDR3 in DNA: TGTGCCAGCAGCCAAGATTACAGGGAGGGAAACAATGAGCAGTTCTTC.